Below are 30 T cell receptor beta chains sequenced from a single sample in a study of T cell repertoires in cytomegalovirus infection. TCRdb reanalysed the reads using MiXCR and keeps one entry per CDR3 protein. Of roughly 720,000 distinct CDR3 sequences listed, roughly 36% were seen once; the top ten hold more than 2.5%. Sample: PBMCs. These receptors were taken from a human donor in good health (CMV status not recorded). Some clones in this sample may be carry-over from other donors' samples.

The rearrangement joins TRBV12-3 or TRBV12-4 to TRBJ1-5; possibly TRBD1 for D (6 bases). The CDR3 is made up of 16 amino acids. V was clipped by 5 bases and J by 6 bases, with 20 bases between them. The CDR3 reads CASSPSAGAGGQPQHF. As DNA, the CDR3 is TGTGCCAGCAGTCCTTCGGCGGGGGCCGGAGGTCAGCCCCAGCATTTT.

The DNA of the CDR3 is TGTGCCAGCTCACCACCTGGATCGGCAGGGGTGAATGAAAAACTGTTTTTT. It yields the protein CASSPPGSAGVNEKLFF. The chain has TRBV18 and TRBJ1-4, with D perhaps TRBD1 (6 bases). The CDR3 totals 17 residues. Germline values: CDR1 KGHSH, CDR2 LQKENI. V was shortened by 0 bases and J by 5 bases, with 16 bases between the two germline ends.

The V gene is TRBV12-3 or TRBV12-4, the J gene TRBJ1-5; D is perhaps TRBD1 (6 bases). The V end lost 4 bases, the J end lost 5 bases, and 15 bases lay between the germline ends. The CDR3 has 15 residues. The CDR3, as DNA: TGTGCCAGCAGTTCCCGGGACATTATAGATCAGCCCCAGCATTTT. It yields the protein CASSSRDIIDQPQHF.

The J gene is TRBJ2-1, the V gene TRBV9, with 7 bases identical to TRBD2. Germline CDR1 and CDR2: SGDLS and YYNGEE. The J segment lost 3 bases and the V segment lost 3 bases, leaving 9 bases of the junction unmatched. This CDR3 contains 16 residues. The CDR3 DNA is TGTGCCAGCAGCGACCCAACTAGCGCCCTCTACAATGAGCAGTTCTTC. Amino acids: CASSDPTSALYNEQFF.

For this clonotype: One junction end does not reproduce the germline sequence, and a read error may be involved. The chain has TRBV7-6 and TRBJ1-2; D gene unclear. Germline CDR1 SGHVS, CDR2 FNYEAQ. The CDR3 is 13 amino acids. CDR3 amino acids: CASNLARLYVYTF. CDR3 bases: TGTGCCAGCAACCTCGCCAGACTCTATGTCTACACCTTC.

The chain employs TRBV28 and TRBJ2-7, with 11 bases matching TRBD2. CDR1 and CDR2 (germline): MDHEN, SYDVKM. V was pared by 2 bases and J by 3 bases, with 6 bases of the junction left unmatched. There are 16 residues in the CDR3. This CDR3 reads CASSLPTSGRFYEQYF. CDR3 in DNA: TGTGCCAGCAGTTTACCCACTAGCGGGAGATTCTACGAGCAGTACTTC.

This clonotype was seen more than once but under ten times. The chain's CDR3 is CASSFTGYDTEAFF. DNA for the CDR3: TGTGCCAGCAGCTTTACAGGGTACGACACTGAAGCTTTCTTT. The genes are TRBV7-9 and TRBJ1-1, with D perhaps TRBD1 (6 bases). The CDR3 contains 14 residues. The germline V gene encodes CDR1 SEHNR and CDR2 FQNEAQ (reference sequence). V lost 3 bases to trimming and J lost 3 bases, with 11 bases between them. Based on the CDR3 plus reference TRBV7-9 and TRBJ1-1, the full variable domain is DTGVSQNPRHKITKRGQNVTFRCDPISEHNRLYWYRQTLGQGPEFLTYFQNEAQLEKSRLLSDRFSAERPKGSFSTLEIQRTEQGDSAMYLCASSFTGYDTEAFFGQGTRLTVV.

This chain connects TRBV5-3 to TRBJ2-2; possibly TRBD2 for D (5 bases). Being an ORF, TRBV5-3 has a function that is uncertain. The CDR3 spans 13 residues. V was cut by 8 bases and J by 13 bases, with 21 bases left in between. For the CDR3, the DNA is TGTGCCAGCAGCCCGCGCCCCGGGGAAAGGCTGTTTTTT. Translated: CASSPRPGERLFF.

Concerning this clonotype itself: This sequence may be a read error, since a much larger clone differs from it by one base. Likely a read error: the CDR3 ends without its conserved phenylalanine or tryptophan. The chain joins TRBV7-2 to TRBJ2-1; maybe TRBD2 (5 bases). CDR1 and CDR2 (germline): SGHTA, FQGNSA. Trimming cost V 2 bases and J 5 bases, with 22 bases left between them. The CDR3 is 18 residues long. The DNA of the CDR3 is TGTGCCAGCAGCTTACGACACCTAGTGGCGGGTAGAGACAATGAGCAGTTCCTC. Its translation is CASSLRHLVAGRDNEQFL.

The table lists this clonotype with a few counts. J is TRBJ2-5 and V is TRBV11-2; TRBD2 is a possible D gene (8 bases). Trimming removed 7 bases from V and 5 bases from J, with 20 bases in between. CDR1 and CDR2 (germline): SGHAT, FQNNGV. CDR3 length: 15 residues. The CDR3 sequence is CASTQGGGGRETQYF. The CDR3 nucleotides read TGTGCCAGCACCCAAGGGGGCGGGGGGCGGGAGACCCAGTACTTC.

Concerning this clonotype itself: The germline gene is not matched at one end of the junction; a read error may be the cause. The rearrangement joins TRBV30 to TRBJ1-6; D remains ambiguous. CDR1 GTSNPN and CDR2 SVGIG come from the germline V gene (reference sequence). This CDR3 is 12 amino acids long. The CDR3, as DNA: TGTGCCCGGAGTGGATCTGGGACACCCCTCCACTTT. Residues: CARSGSGTPLHF.

The CDR3 sequence is CAISVGGSYEQYF. CDR3 sequence (DNA): TGTGCCATCAGTGTTGGCGGTTCCTACGAGCAGTACTTC. This chain joins TRBV10-3 and TRBJ2-7; D gene uncertain. Trimming stripped 4 bases from V and 1 base from J, with 8 bases between. This CDR3 has 13 amino acids. Germline lookup yields CDR1 ENHRY and CDR2 SYGVKD.

V gene TRBV15 combines with J gene TRBJ1-2; D remains ambiguous. The CDR3 has 13 residues. Germline assignment: CDR1 LNHNV and CDR2 YYDKDF (reference sequence). The V gene lost 0 bases and the J gene lost 6 bases, with 8 bases spanning the gap. The DNA for the CDR3 is TGTGCCACCAGCAGAGATGGTGGGAATGGCTACACCTTC. Encoded protein: CATSRDGGNGYTF. The full variable domain, in which reference TRBV15 and TRBJ1-2 provide the parts outside the CDR3, is DAMVIQNPRYQVTQFGKPVTLSCSQTLNHNVMYWYQQKSSQAPKLLFHYYDKDFNNEADTPDNFQSRRPNTSFCFLDIRSPGLGDTAMYLCATSRDGGNGYTFGSGTRLTVV.

Remarks on this clonotype: One junction end disagrees with the germline gene, perhaps due to a read error. CDR3 sequence: CASSQVTSGIYEQYF. The CDR3 DNA sequence: TGTGCCAGCAGCCAAGTGACTAGCGGGATATACGAGCAGTACTTC. The V and J genes are TRBV4-1 and TRBJ2-7; 11 bases match TRBD2. The CDR3 runs to 15 residues. From germline, CDR1 is MGHRA and CDR2 YSYEKL.

This clonotype appeared a few times. V gene TRBV4-1 combines with J gene TRBJ2-3, with D unclear. The CDR3 extends over 15 amino acids. Trimming shortened V by 2 bases and J by 0 bases, and 9 bases separated the two germline ends. Germline-derived CDR1 and CDR2 are MGHRA and YSYEKL. The CDR3 nucleotides are TGCGCCAGCAGCCAACTGTTCGCTAGCACAGATACGCAGTATTTT. Its translation is CASSQLFASTDTQYF.

The chain employs TRBV28 and TRBJ2-7, with D perhaps being TRBD1 or TRBD2 (5 bases each). The V end was cut by 5 bases, the J end by 1 base, with 15 bases between. Germline-derived CDR1 and CDR2 are MDHEN and SYDVKM. This CDR3 spans 15 amino acids. The CDR3 region is CASSPPGTESYEQYF. CDR3 nucleotide sequence: TGTGCCAGCAGTCCCCCCGGGACCGAATCCTACGAGCAGTACTTC.

This clonotype was detected a few times. This chain joins TRBV7-9 and TRBJ2-5; the D is unclear. Germline-derived CDR1 and CDR2 are SEHNR and FQNEAQ (reference sequence). V was clipped by 5 bases and J by 0 bases, with 7 bases between them. CDR3 length: 13 amino acids. The DNA of the CDR3 is TGTGCCAGCAGCCAACTTAACCAAGAGACCCAGTACTTC. This gives the protein CASSQLNQETQYF. Variable domain in full (rest from reference TRBV7-9 and TRBJ2-5): DTGVSQNPRHKITKRGQNVTFRCDPISEHNRLYWYRQTLGQGPEFLTYFQNEAQLEKSRLLSDRFSAERPKGSFSTLEIQRTEQGDSAMYLCASSQLNQETQYFGPGTRLLVL.

There are many counts of this clonotype. V is TRBV7-2 and J is TRBJ1-1; D unclear. V was cut by 5 bases and J by 5 bases, with 15 bases left in between. This CDR3 spans 14 amino acids. Germline lookup yields CDR1 SGHTA and CDR2 FQGNSA. For the CDR3, the DNA is TGTGCCAGCAGCCCCCGGAGAGGGCGAACTGAAGCTTTCTTT. Translated, it gives CASSPRRGRTEAFF. Based on the CDR3 plus reference TRBV7-2 and TRBJ1-1, the full variable domain is GAGVSQSPSNKVTEKGKDVELRCDPISGHTALYWYRQSLGQGLEFLIYFQGNSAPDKSGLPSDRFSAERTGGSVSTLTIQRTQQEDSAVYLCASSPRRGRTEAFFGQGTRLTVV.

This chain connects TRBV10-2 to TRBJ1-1; D is possibly TRBD1 (5 bases). The CDR3 totals 14 residues. From germline, CDR1 is WSHSY and CDR2 SAAADI. V gave up 5 bases and J gave up 3 bases, with 13 bases separating them. The CDR3 DNA is TGCGCCAGCAGTAATCAGGGTCTCGACACTGAAGCTTTCTTT. Its translation: CASSNQGLDTEAFF.

The chain has TRBV7-2 and TRBJ1-5; 8 nucleotides agree with TRBD1. After removal of 4 bases from V and 4 bases from J, the junction contained 12 bases not matched to a gene. Germline V lookup: CDR1 SGHTA, CDR2 FQGNSA. CDR3 length: 17 residues. CDR3 in DNA: TGTGCCAGCAGCTCCCGATGGACAGGGAGGAGAAATCAGCCCCAGCATTTT. Translated: CASSSRWTGRRNQPQHF.

This clonotype was seen repeatedly, ten times or more. This sequence joins TRBV7-8 and TRBJ1-1; maybe TRBD1 (6 bases). V lost 8 bases, J lost 0 bases, and 13 bases lay in between. Germline assignment: CDR1 SGHVS and CDR2 FQNEAQ. The CDR3 loop spans 14 amino acids. CDR3 sequence (DNA): TGTGCCAGCCGCATGGACAGCTTGAACACTGAAGCTTTCTTT. Translating gives CASRMDSLNTEAFF.

This chain uses TRBV15 with TRBJ2-3, with 7 bases aligning to TRBD2. The CDR3 runs 17 residues. Germline CDR1 LNHNV, CDR2 YYDKDF (reference sequence). J was trimmed by 6 bases and V by 5 bases; bases with no gene match: 17. In DNA form, the CDR3 reads TGTGCCACCAGCGGCGATAGGGCTAGCGGTCTGTTGGATACGCAGTATTTT. It encodes CATSGDRASGLLDTQYF. The complete variable domain, with remaining parts taken from reference TRBV15 and TRBJ2-3, reads DAMVIQNPRYQVTQFGKPVTLSCSQTLNHNVMYWYQQKSSQAPKLLFHYYDKDFNNEADTPDNFQSRRPNTSFCFLDIRSPGLGDTAMYLCATSGDRASGLLDTQYFGPGTRLTVL.

The chain combines TRBV4-1 with TRBJ1-3; TRBD1 matches 7 bases. This CDR3 region has 13 residues. Trimming took 4 bases from V and 9 from J; bases not matched to a gene: 6. Germline V gene lookup returns CDR1 MGHRA and CDR2 YSYEKL. CDR3 sequence: CASSRDSVSTIYF. In DNA, the CDR3 is TGCGCCAGCAGCCGGGACAGTGTGAGCACCATATATTTT.

The V and J genes are TRBV6-1 and TRBJ1-3; no definite D call. Germline V gene lookup returns CDR1 MNHNS and CDR2 SASEGT. CDR3 length equals 15 residues. V was clipped by 5 bases and J by 1 base, with 12 bases between them. This chain's CDR3 is CASSIGLTSGNTIYF. In nucleotides, the CDR3 is TGTGCCAGCAGTATAGGGCTGACGTCTGGAAACACCATATATTTT.

The sample holds a few counts of this clonotype. V gene TRBV6-6 combines with J gene TRBJ1-6; possibly TRBD1 for D (6 bases). V dropped 10 bases and J dropped 7 bases, with 14 bases sitting between them. CDR1 MNHNY and CDR2 SVGAGI come from the germline V gene (reference sequence). The CDR3 has 13 residues. CDR3 protein: CATVQGGNSPLHF. The CDR3 coding sequence is TGTGCCACCGTACAGGGTGGGAATTCACCCCTCCACTTT.

This clonotype occurred a few times. The chain recombines TRBV14 with TRBJ1-1; no clear D. This CDR3 is built from 14 residues. The germline gives CDR1 SGHDN, CDR2 FVKESK. Trimming took 1 base from V and 4 from J, leaving 10 bases between them. CDR3 bases: TGTGCCAGCAGCCAAGGTACGATGGGCACTGAAGCTTTCTTT. It yields the protein CASSQGTMGTEAFF.

The chain couples TRBV20-1 to TRBJ2-6; either TRBD1 or TRBD2 may supply D (6 bases each). Germline assignment: CDR1 DFQATT and CDR2 SNEGSKA (reference sequence). The CDR3 is 15 residues long. With 2 bases removed from V and 4 bases from J, the gap between germline ends came to 12 bases. DNA for the CDR3: TGCAGTGCTAGAATGGGGGGCGCGGGGGCCAACGTCCTGACTTTC. Protein: CSARMGGAGANVLTF.

The count of this clonotype is one. The chain employs TRBV9 and TRBJ1-6; no firm D call. Germline V gene lookup returns CDR1 SGDLS and CDR2 YYNGEE. CDR3 length: 14 residues. V was clipped by 0 bases and J by 7 bases, with 8 bases between them. This CDR3 reads CASSVESNNSPLHF. Written as DNA, the CDR3 is TGTGCCAGCAGCGTAGAATCCAACAATTCACCCCTCCACTTT.

The gene calls are TRBV6-1 and TRBJ1-2; D is unclear. CDR3 length equals 14 residues. V dropped 2 bases and J dropped 4 bases, with 11 bases sitting between them. Germline assignment: CDR1 MNHNS and CDR2 SASEGT. CDR3 DNA: TGTGCCAGCAGTGAACAATCGGTAGGCTATGGCTACACCTTC. Translated: CASSEQSVGYGYTF.

At least ten counts were recorded for this clonotype. The genes are TRBV7-2 and TRBJ2-7; TRBD2 aligns across 13 bases. Germline V CDR1 and CDR2: SGHTA, FQGNSA. CDR3 length equals 16 residues. Losses at the gene ends were 5 bases for V and 5 bases for J; bases not matched to a gene: 9. The CDR3: CASSRGLAGAAHEQYF. CDR3 coding DNA: TGTGCCAGCAGCAGAGGACTAGCGGGAGCGGCCCACGAGCAGTACTTC.